The next 12 T cell receptor beta chains were all read from a single sample in a study of blood T cell repertoires in COVID-19. TCRdb keeps only in-frame clones here, not all; method: immunoSEQ multiplex PCR. The sample carries about 27,000 clones, 88% recorded once. Sequenced sample: peripheral blood. Receptors originate from a woman in her forties or fifties with active COVID-19.

V usage is TRBV4-1 and J usage is TRBJ1-2; 9 bases are shared with TRBD1. The CDR3 has 15 amino acids. CDR1 is MGHRA, CDR2 YSYEKL, per germline. The junction had 0 bases not matched to a gene; V was cut back by 1 base and J by 0 bases. CDR3 residues: CASSQGTGANYGYTF. DNA for the CDR3: TGCGCCAGCAGCCAAGGGACAGGGGCTAACTATGGCTACACCTTC.

The chain combines TRBV7-2 with TRBJ2-1, with D uncertain. This CDR3 is built from 15 residues. V was cut by 5 bases and J by 4 bases, with 15 bases left in between. Germline V gives CDR1 SGHTA, CDR2 FQGNSA. Here the CDR3 DNA reads TGTGCCAGCAGCCAAGGCATTAGCAGATACAATGAGCAGTTCTTC. Its translation is CASSQGISRYNEQFF. Full variable domain (remainder filled in from reference TRBV7-2 and TRBJ2-1): GAGVSQSPSNKVTEKGKDVELRCDPISGHTALYWYRQSLGQGLEFLIYFQGNSAPDKSGLPSDRFSAERTGGSVSTLTIQRTQQEDSAVYLCASSQGISRYNEQFFGPGTRLTVL.

The CDR3 DNA is TGTGCCAGCAGGGCACTACACACAGATACGCAGTATTTT. Residues: CASRALHTDTQYF. The rearrangement uses TRBV12-3 or TRBV12-4 and TRBJ2-3; D is ambiguous. Trimming took off 6 bases at V and 2 bases at J, with 9 bases between the two ends. The CDR3 runs 13 residues.

This chain uses TRBV3-1 (or the pseudogene TRBV3-2) with TRBJ2-1; D is unresolved. The CDR3 totals 11 residues. From germline, CDR1 is LGHDT and CDR2 YNNKEL (reference sequence). Trimming took off 5 bases at V and 10 bases at J, with 9 bases between the two ends. The CDR3 nucleotides are TGTGCCAGCAGCTTTGGTGGCGAGCAGTTCTTC. Encoded protein: CASSFGGEQFF.

J is TRBJ2-3 and V is TRBV11-3; 9 positions match TRBD2. Germline CDR1 reads SGHNT; CDR2 reads YENEEA. This CDR3 is 15 amino acids long. V dropped 1 base and J dropped 2; count of bases not matched to a gene: 1. CDR3 sequence reads: CASSLASGNTDTQYF. DNA of the CDR3: TGTGCCAGCAGCTTAGCTAGCGGGAACACAGATACGCAGTATTTT. The full variable domain, completed using reference TRBV11-3 and TRBJ2-3, is EAGVVQSPRYKIIEKKQPVAFWCNPISGHNTLYWYLQNLGQGPELLIRYENEEAVDDSQLPKDRFSAERLKGVDSTLKIQPAELGDSAVYLCASSLASGNTDTQYFGPGTRLTVL.

V usage is TRBV30 and J usage is TRBJ2-5; D is unresolved. Trimming pared 0 bases from V and 5 bases from J, leaving 4 bases between. CDR3 length equals 11 residues. Germline V gene lookup returns CDR1 GTSNPN and CDR2 SVGIG (reference sequence). DNA for the CDR3: TGTGCCTGGAGTGTACACGAGACCCAGTACTTC. Its protein product is CAWSVHETQYF.

This sequence joins TRBV5-6 and TRBJ2-3, with D possibly being TRBD2 (6 bases). Germline V gene data show CDR1 as SGHDT and CDR2 as YYEEEE. The CDR3 contains 15 residues. Trimming removed 4 bases at V and 1 base at J, with 13 bases between. Here the CDR3 DNA reads TGTGCCAGCAGCCCGACGGGGGACGGCACAGATACGCAGTATTTT. Residues: CASSPTGDGTDTQYF.

V is TRBV28 and J is TRBJ1-4; 9 nucleotides align to TRBD1. The CDR3 consists of 15 residues. Germline CDR1 reads MDHEN; CDR2 reads SYDVKM. The ends lost 2 bases at V and 8 bases at J; junction bases unmatched: 6. In nucleotides, the CDR3 is TGTGCCAGCAGTTTAGTGGGGACAGGGAGAGAAAAACTGTTTTTT. This codes for CASSLVGTGREKLFF.

This clone is categorized as medium-sized. CDR3 loop: CASRPGGLGTEAFF. The CDR3 DNA sequence: TGCGCCAGCAGGCCAGGGGGCTTGGGCACTGAAGCTTTCTTT. The genes are TRBV5-1 and TRBJ1-1; 8 bases agree with TRBD1. CDR1 is SGHRS and CDR2 is YFSETQ in the germline V gene. The CDR3 runs to 14 residues. V shed 5 bases and J 4 bases; nucleotides not matched to a gene: 7.

This clone was seen only once. The chain employs TRBV7-2 and TRBJ2-7; a possible D gene is TRBD1 (6 bases). The length of the CDR3 is 14 residues. Deletions cut 5 bases from V and 3 bases from J, with 14 bases between. The germline gives CDR1 SGHTA, CDR2 FQGNSA. The CDR3 bases are TGTGCCAGCAGCCCGGACAGAATCCGCTACGAGCAGTACTTC. Protein: CASSPDRIRYEQYF.

The chain has TRBV5-1 and TRBJ2-3; 7 positions match TRBD2. The length of the CDR3 is 15 residues. CDR1 and CDR2 from the germline V gene are SGHRS and YFSETQ. Losses at the gene ends were 0 bases for V and 5 bases for J; bases not matched to a gene: 6. DNA for the CDR3: TGCGCCAGCAGCTTGGGCGGGAGAGGTGAAGATACGCAGTATTTT. Protein sequence: CASSLGGRGEDTQYF.

The chain carries TRBV19 and TRBJ2-6, with 7 positions matching TRBD1. This CDR3 contains 17 residues. Germline CDR1 reads LNHDA; CDR2 reads SQIVND (reference sequence). V lost 5 bases, J lost 0 bases, and 7 bases stayed unmatched. CDR3 sequence: CASSRTGASSGANVLTF. The CDR3 region has the DNA TGTGCCAGTAGTCGCACAGGGGCGAGCTCTGGGGCCAACGTCCTGACTTTC.